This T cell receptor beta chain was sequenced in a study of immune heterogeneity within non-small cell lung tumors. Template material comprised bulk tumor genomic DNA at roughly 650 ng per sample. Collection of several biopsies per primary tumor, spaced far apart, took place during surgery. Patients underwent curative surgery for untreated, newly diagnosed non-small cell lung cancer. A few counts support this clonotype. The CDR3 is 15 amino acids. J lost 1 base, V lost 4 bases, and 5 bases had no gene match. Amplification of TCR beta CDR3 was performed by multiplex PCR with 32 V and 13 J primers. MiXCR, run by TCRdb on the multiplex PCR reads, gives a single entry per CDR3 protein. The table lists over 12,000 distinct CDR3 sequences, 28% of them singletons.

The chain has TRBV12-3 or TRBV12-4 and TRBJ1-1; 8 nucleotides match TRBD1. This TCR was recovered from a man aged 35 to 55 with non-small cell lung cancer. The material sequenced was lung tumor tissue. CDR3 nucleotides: TGTGCCAGCAGTTCACCAGGGGGCGCGAACACTGAAGCTTTCTTT. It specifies CASSSPGGANTEAFF.